This T cell receptor (beta chain) came from a study of blood T cell repertoires in COVID-19. The overall study: Sites across the United States, Italy and Spain contributed samples from acute and convalescent COVID-19.

Germline V CDR1 and CDR2: MDHEN, SYDVKM. The CDR3 loop spans 10 amino acids. V was clipped by 8 bases and J by 5 bases, with 4 bases between them. Sequenced by immunoSEQ multiplex PCR; TCRdb stores in-frame clones only, minus some. The sample lists tens of thousands of clones, 75% to 95% seen once, with over 10% in the top ten. The sequencing sample was made of peripheral blood. The rearrangement uses TRBV28 and TRBJ2-1, with D hard to call. The receptor was isolated from a human donor with active COVID-19. The donor label of this sample is uncertain. The CDR3 sequence: CASSDNEQFF. The CDR3 DNA follows: TGTGCCAGCTCGGACAATGAGCAGTTCTTC.